Only one count was recorded for the clone carrying this T cell receptor (beta chain). No antigen is known for it. A much larger clone is a single base away; this may be a read error. Diagnostic decisions used clinical symptoms, serum thyroxine and TRAb, thyroid ultrasound and orbital computed tomography. This CDR3 has 14 amino acids. Germline V gives CDR1 SGHNT, CDR2 YYREEE (reference sequence). RNA transcripts gave rise to amplified TCR beta CDR3 regions. A set of HTBI primers served as the primers for a first-round RT-PCR of the TCR CDR3. TCRdb called the multiplex PCR reads again in MiXCR, with one record for every CDR3 protein. Of around 720,000 distinct CDR3 sequences in the sample, around a third were seen once. The data stem from a study of T cells in Graves' hyperthyroidism and ophthalmopathy. General observations from the study: Stable hyperthyroidism was separated from ophthalmopathy by a model based on 13 V-J features.

The source material was blood. The chain links TRBV5-4 to TRBJ1-1; D unresolved. This clonotype was obtained from a middle-aged woman with Graves' hyperthyroidism. The CDR3 DNA reads as TGTGCCAGCAGCTATGGACCGAGCAACACTGCAGCTTTCTTT. Protein product: CASSYGPSNTAAFF.